The TCR beta chain under discussion was sequenced for a study of blood T cell repertoires in COVID-19. Study-wide background: Both acute and convalescent COVID-19 samples were obtained from the United States, Italy and Spain. PBMCs, B-cell-depleted T cells, or T cells provided the cDNA or gDNA that made up the material.

Under the authors' procedure: Amplifying reference gene primers gave estimates of nucleated cell counts. Repertoires were generated with immunoSEQ multiplex PCR, while TCRdb's copy carries only in-frame clones and drops some. Clone size and V and J calls were adopted from that table, with D and trimming inferred from the DNA. The repertoire holds approximately 130,000 clones, with approximately 81% as singletons. The sample was peripheral blood. The TCR sequence derives from a woman in her fifties or sixties with active or convalescent COVID-19.

In DNA form, the CDR3 reads TGTGCCTGGAAAAGACAGGGACGGAACACTGAAGCTTTCTTT. This translates into CAWKRQGRNTEAFF. The chain has TRBV30 and TRBJ1-1, with 7 bases identical to TRBD1. The CDR3 runs to 14 residues. Germline loops: CDR1 GTSNPN, CDR2 SVGIG (reference sequence). V was pared by 4 bases and J by 1 base, with 6 bases of the junction left unmatched.